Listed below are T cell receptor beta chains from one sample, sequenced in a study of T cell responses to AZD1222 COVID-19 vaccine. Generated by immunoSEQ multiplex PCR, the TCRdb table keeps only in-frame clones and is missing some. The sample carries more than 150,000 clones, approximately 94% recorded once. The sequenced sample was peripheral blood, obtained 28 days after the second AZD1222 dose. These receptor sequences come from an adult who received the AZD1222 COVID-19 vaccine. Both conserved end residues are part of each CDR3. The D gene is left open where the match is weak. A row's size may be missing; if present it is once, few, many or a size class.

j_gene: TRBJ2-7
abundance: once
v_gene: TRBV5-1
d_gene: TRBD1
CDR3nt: TGCGCCAGCAGCCAAGGGACAGGGGGCATCTACGAGCAGTACTTC
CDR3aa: CASSQGTGGIYEQYF

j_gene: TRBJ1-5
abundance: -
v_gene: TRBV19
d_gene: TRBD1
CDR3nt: TGTGCCAGTAGTATGACAGGGGGTCAGCCCCAGCATTTT
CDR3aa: CASSMTGGQPQHF

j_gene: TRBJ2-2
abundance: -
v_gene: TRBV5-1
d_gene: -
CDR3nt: TGCGCCAGCAGTTCAGGGCACGGGGAGCTGTTTTTT
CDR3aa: CASSSGHGELFF

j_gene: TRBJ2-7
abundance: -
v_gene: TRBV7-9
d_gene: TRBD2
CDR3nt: TGTGCCAGCAGCGCATTGGGACTAGCGATTGGGACCGAGCAGTACTTC
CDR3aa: CASSALGLAIGTEQYF

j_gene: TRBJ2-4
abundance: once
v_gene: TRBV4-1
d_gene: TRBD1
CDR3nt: TGCGCCAGCAGCCAAGAGGAAGACAGGGGATTAGTTTATGTCAAAAACATTCAGTACTTC
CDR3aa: CASSQEEDRGLVYVKNIQYF

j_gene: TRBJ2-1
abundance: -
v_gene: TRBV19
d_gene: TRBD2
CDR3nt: TGTGCCACCCAGATACTAGCGGGAGGCCTCAATGAGCAGTTCTTC
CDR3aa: CATQILAGGLNEQFF

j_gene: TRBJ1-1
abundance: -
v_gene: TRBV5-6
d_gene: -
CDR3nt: TGTGCCAGCAGCTTTGGGCGGAACACTGAAGCTTTCTTT
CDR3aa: CASSFGRNTEAFF

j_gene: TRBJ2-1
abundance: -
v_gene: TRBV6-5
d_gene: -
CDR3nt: TGTGCCAGCAGTTACTCGGGGCGAGGGACCTTCAATGAGCAGTTCTTC
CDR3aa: CASSYSGRGTFNEQFF

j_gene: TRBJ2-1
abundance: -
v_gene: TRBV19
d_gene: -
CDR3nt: TGTGCCAGTAGTTCCCGAGGAAGCGGCCGTTCTGGGGATGAGCAGTTCTTC
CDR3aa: CASSSRGSGRSGDEQFF

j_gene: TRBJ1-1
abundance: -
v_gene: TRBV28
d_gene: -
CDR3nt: TGTGCCAGCAGTTTCCGTGGACGTTTGAAAGCTTTCTTT
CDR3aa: CASSFRGRLKAFF

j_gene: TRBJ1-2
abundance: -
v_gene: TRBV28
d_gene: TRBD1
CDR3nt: TGTGCCAGCAGTACTTATACGCAGGGGGCGAACTATGGCTACACCTTC
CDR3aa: CASSTYTQGANYGYTF

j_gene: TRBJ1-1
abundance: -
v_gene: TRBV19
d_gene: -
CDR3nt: TGTGCCAGTAGCTCCATTTGGGGGGCTAAGACTGAAGCTTTCTTT
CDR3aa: CASSSIWGAKTEAFF

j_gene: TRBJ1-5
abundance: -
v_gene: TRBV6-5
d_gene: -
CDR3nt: TGTGCCAGCAGTTTCCAGGGTTCAAATCAGCCCCAGCATTTT
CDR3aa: CASSFQGSNQPQHF

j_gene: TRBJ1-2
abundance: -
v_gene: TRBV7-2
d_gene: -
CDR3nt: TGTGCCAGCAGCCCAACCTCGGGCCTCGGCTACACCTTC
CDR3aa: CASSPTSGLGYTF

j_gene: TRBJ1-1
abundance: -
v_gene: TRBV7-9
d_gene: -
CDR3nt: TGTGCCAGCAGCTTCGGACAAGGGAGGAACACTGAAGCTTTCTTT
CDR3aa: CASSFGQGRNTEAFF

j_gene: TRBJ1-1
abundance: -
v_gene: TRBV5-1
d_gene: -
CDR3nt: TGCGCCAGCAGCTTGGAAGAGATCAACACTGAAGCTTTCTTT
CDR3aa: CASSLEEINTEAFF

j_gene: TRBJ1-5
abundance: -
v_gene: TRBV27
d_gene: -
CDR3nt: TGTGCCAGCAGTTCTTATAGCAATCAGCCCCAGCATTTT
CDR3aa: CASSSYSNQPQHF